The T cell receptor beta chain described here comes from a study of blood T cell repertoires in COVID-19. Trimming took 4 bases from V and 6 from J, leaving 15 bases between them. The CDR3 loop spans 14 amino acids. Germline CDR1 is KGHSH and CDR2 is LQKENI. The data were produced by immunoSEQ multiplex PCR, yet TCRdb's version contains in-frame clones alone and is incomplete. The sample includes roughly 520,000 clones, 70% to 90% of them seen just once. Source material: PBMCs or T cells enriched from blood (not recorded which). The sequence derives from a woman aged 40 to 50 who had recovered from COVID-19. The chain carries TRBV18 and TRBJ1-1, with D unresolved. The CDR3 nucleotides read TGTGCCAGCTCACGTACCCTGGGAGGAGCTGAAGCTTTCTTT. Its protein is CASSRTLGGAEAFF.